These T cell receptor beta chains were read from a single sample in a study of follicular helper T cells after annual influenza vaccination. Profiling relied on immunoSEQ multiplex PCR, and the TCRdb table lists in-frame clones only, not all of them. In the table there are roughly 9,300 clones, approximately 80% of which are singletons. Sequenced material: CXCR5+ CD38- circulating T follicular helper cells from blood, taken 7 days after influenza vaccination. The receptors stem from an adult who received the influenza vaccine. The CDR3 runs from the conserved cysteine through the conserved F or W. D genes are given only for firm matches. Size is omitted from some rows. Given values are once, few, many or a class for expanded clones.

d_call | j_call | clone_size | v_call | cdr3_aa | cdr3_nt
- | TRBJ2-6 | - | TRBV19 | CASSIRGTSGANVLTF | TGTGCCAGTAGTATAAGGGGCACCTCTGGGGCCAACGTCCTGACTTTC
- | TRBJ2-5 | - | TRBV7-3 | CASSLSGFGQETQYF | TGTGCCAGCAGCTTATCAGGGTTTGGGCAAGAGACCCAGTACTTC
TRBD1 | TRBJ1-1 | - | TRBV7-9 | CASRKGQGAADTEAFF | TGTGCCAGCAGAAAAGGACAGGGGGCTGCGGACACTGAAGCTTTCTTT
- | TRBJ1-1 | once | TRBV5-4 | CASSFGVGNRVNTEAFF | TGTGCCAGCAGCTTTGGGGTGGGAAACAGGGTGAACACTGAAGCTTTCTTT
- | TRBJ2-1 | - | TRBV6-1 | CASLPVSGANEQFF | TGTGCCAGTTTACCGGTCTCTGGGGCGAATGAGCAGTTCTTC
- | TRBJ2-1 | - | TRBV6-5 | CASKGGSYNEQFF | TGTGCCAGCAAGGGGGGCTCCTACAATGAGCAGTTCTTC
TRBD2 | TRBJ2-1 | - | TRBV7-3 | CASSLTTGSGPTTEQFF | TGTGCCAGCAGCTTAACGACGGGTAGCGGGCCTACAACTGAGCAGTTCTTC
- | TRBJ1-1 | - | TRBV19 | CASSLRTSENTEAFF | TGTGCCAGTAGTCTCCGGACATCTGAGAACACTGAAGCTTTCTTT
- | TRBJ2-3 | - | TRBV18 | CASSPSAGSADTQYF | TGTGCCAGCTCACCATCGGCAGGGAGCGCAGATACGCAGTATTTT
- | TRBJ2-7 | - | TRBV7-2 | CASSLAGGDSYEQYF | TGTGCCAGCAGCTTAGCGGGGGGCGACTCCTACGAGCAGTACTTC
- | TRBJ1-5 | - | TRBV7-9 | CASRAEGNQPQHF | TGTGCCAGCAGAGCCGAGGGCAATCAGCCCCAGCATTTT
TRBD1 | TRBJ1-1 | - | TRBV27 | CASSSDRGFMNTEAFF | TGTGCCAGCAGTTCAGACAGGGGCTTCATGAACACTGAAGCTTTCTTT
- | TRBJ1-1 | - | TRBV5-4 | CASSLAGGLGTEAFF | TGTGCCAGCAGCTTGGCTGGGGGCTTGGGCACTGAAGCTTTCTTT
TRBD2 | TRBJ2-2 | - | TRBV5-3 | CARSLSTKVKRGAGELFF | TGTGCCAGAAGCTTGTCCACGAAGGTAAAGCGGGGGGCCGGGGAGCTGTTTTTT
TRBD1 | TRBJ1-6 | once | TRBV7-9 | CASSARQGKNSPLHF | TGTGCCAGCAGCGCCCGACAGGGGAAGAATTCACCCCTCCACTTT
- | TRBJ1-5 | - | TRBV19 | CASTTSRGAQDNQPQHF | TGTGCCAGTACCACAAGTCGAGGGGCGCAGGACAATCAGCCCCAGCATTTT
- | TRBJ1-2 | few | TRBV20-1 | CSASPGQTYTF | TGCAGTGCTAGCCCCGGACAGACCTACACCTTC
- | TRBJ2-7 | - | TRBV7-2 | CASSLGFYSDEQYF | TGTGCCAGCAGCTTAGGTTTTTATTCCGACGAGCAGTACTTC
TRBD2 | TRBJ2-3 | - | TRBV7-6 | CASSSSGGAELRLGDTQYF | TGTGCCAGCAGCTCTAGCGGGGGGGCCGAATTACGTTTGGGAGATACGCAGTATTTT
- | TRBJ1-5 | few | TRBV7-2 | CASSSGNQPQHF | TGTGCCAGCAGCTCGGGGAATCAGCCCCAGCATTTT
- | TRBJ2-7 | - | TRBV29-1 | CSVKYDFSSYEQYF | TGCAGCGTTAAGTATGACTTCTCCTCCTACGAGCAGTACTTC
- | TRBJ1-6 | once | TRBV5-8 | CASTPIRGSLSPLHF | TGTGCCAGCACCCCAATTAGGGGATCTCTCTCACCCCTCCACTTT
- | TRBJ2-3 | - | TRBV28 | CASSLDDPSTDTQYF | TGTGCCAGCAGTTTGGACGATCCAAGCACAGATACGCAGTATTTT